The 2 T cell receptor beta chains reported below all come from one sample, sequenced in a study of blood T cell repertoires in COVID-19. Method: immunoSEQ multiplex PCR; TCRdb's copy keeps in-frame clones and lacks some. The profile covers about 160,000 clones, with about 85% appearing a single time and around 1.2% taken by the ten largest. The sequencing sample was made of peripheral blood. These receptors all stem from a man in his fifties or sixties who had recovered from COVID-19.

The rearrangement uses TRBV10-3 and TRBJ2-7; 10 nucleotides align to TRBD1. After removal of 7 bases from V and 4 bases from J, the junction contained 4 bases not matched to a gene. Germline lookup yields CDR1 ENHRY and CDR2 SYGVKD. The CDR3 is made up of 13 amino acids. The CDR3 loop reads CAINGGQGYEQYF. CDR3 in DNA: TGTGCCATCAACGGGGGACAGGGGTACGAGCAGTACTTC.

The chain joins TRBV5-6 to TRBJ1-2, with TRBD1 identical over 9 bases. Trimming at V came to 5 bases and at J to 4 bases, leaving 9 bases not matched to a gene. The V gene's germline CDR1 is SGHDT and CDR2 YYEEEE. There are 15 residues in the CDR3. The CDR3 DNA follows: TGTGCCAGCAGTTACTGGGACAGGGCCCTCTATGGCTACACCTTC. It codes for CASSYWDRALYGYTF.